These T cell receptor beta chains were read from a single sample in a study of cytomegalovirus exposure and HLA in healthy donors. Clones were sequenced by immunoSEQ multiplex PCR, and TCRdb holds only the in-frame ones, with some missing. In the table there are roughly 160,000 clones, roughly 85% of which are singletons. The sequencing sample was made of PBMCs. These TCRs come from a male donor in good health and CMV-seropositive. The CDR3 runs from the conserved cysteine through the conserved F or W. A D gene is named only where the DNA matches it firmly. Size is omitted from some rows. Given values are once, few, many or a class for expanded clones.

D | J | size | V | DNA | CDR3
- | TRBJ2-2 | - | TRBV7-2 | TGTGCCAGCAGCTTAAACTGGGGAGGGAACACCGGGGAGCTGTTTTTT | CASSLNWGGNTGELFF
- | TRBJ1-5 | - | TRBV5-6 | TGTGCCAGCAGCTGGACGGGGGGTCCGGGGCAGCCCCAGCATTTT | CASSWTGGPGQPQHF
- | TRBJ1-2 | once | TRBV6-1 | TGTGCCAGCAGACCTGCTGGGGGGGGAATCTATGGCTACACCTTC | CASRPAGGGIYGYTF
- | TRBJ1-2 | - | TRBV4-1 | TGCGCCAGCAGCCAAGAGGAACTCCCTGGGGCTGGCTACACCTTC | CASSQEELPGAGYTF
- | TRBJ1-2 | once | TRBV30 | TGTGCCTGGAGTGTAACCCCCGGACAGAACTATGGCTACACCTTC | CAWSVTPGQNYGYTF
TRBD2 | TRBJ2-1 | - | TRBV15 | TGTGCCACCAGCAGAGTTAGGCTAGCGGGAGACAATGAGCAGTTCTTC | CATSRVRLAGDNEQFF
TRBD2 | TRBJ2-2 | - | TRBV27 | TGTGCCAGCAGTTTAACTAGCGGGGGGGTCGAGCTGTTTTTT | CASSLTSGGVELFF
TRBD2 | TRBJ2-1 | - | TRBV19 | TGTGCCAGTAGTATTTCTAGCGGGACATCAAATGAGCAGTTCTTC | CASSISSGTSNEQFF
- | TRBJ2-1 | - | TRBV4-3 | TGCGCCAGCAGCCAAGAGTTTGGTAGCAATGAGCAGTTCTTC | CASSQEFGSNEQFF
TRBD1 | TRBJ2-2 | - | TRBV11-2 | TGTGCCAGCAGCCAGGGGGACAGGCGGGGCGGGGAGCTGTTTTTT | CASSQGDRRGGELFF
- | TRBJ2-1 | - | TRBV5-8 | TGTGCCAGCAGCTTAGTGGGAAGGGGCTACAATGAGCAGTTCTTC | CASSLVGRGYNEQFF
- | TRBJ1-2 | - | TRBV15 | TGTGCCACCAGCAGAGATAAAGGGGCTCCTGGCTACACCTTC | CATSRDKGAPGYTF
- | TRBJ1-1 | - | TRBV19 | TGTGCCAGTAGTAAGAGCGCTGAAGCTTTCTTT | CASSKSAEAFF
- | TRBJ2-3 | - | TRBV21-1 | TGTGCCAGCAGCAAAGCACTGGAGGCCCCTAGCACAGATACGCAGTATTTT | CASSKALEAPSTDTQYF
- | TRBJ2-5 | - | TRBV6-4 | TGTGCCAGCAGTTTGGCCCCGGGGGAGACCCAGTACTTC | CASSLAPGETQYF
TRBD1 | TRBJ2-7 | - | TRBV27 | TGTGCCAGCAGTGCAGCTGGGACAGGGGGTCCCTACGAGCAGTACTTC | CASSAAGTGGPYEQYF
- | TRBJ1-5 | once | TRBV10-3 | TGTGCCATCAGTGAGTCTACAGTAAATCAGCCCCAGCATTTT | CAISESTVNQPQHF
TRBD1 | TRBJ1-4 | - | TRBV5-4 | TGTGCCAGCAGCGTTGGACAGGGGAGGACTGAAAAACTGTTTTTT | CASSVGQGRTEKLFF
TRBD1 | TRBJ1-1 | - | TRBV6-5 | TGTGCCAGCAGACCCGACAGGGGCAACACTGAAGCTTTCTTT | CASRPDRGNTEAFF
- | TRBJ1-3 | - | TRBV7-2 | TGTGCCAGCAGCTTAGCGAGGCGGTCGGACACCATATATTTT | CASSLARRSDTIYF
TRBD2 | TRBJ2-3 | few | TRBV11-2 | TGTGCCAGCAGCTTAGATTTAGCGGGGGGGCTCACAGATACGCAGTATTTT | CASSLDLAGGLTDTQYF
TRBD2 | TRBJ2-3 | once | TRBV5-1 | TGCGCCAGCCGGACTAGCGGGGGGGCCATCGATACGCAGTATTTT | CASRTSGGAIDTQYF
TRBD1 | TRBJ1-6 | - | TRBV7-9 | TGTGCCAGCAGCTCAGGACAGGACAGACCCCTCCACTTT | CASSSGQDRPLHF
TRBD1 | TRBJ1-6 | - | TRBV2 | TGTGCCAGCATTGTACCGACAGGGCTAGGTTCACCCCTCCACTTT | CASIVPTGLGSPLHF
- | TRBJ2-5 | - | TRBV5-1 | TGCGCCAGCAGCTTGGGGGCCGAAGAGACCCAGTACTTC | CASSLGAEETQYF
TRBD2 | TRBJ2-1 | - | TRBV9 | TGTGCCAGCAGCGTAGGGGGACTATACAATGAGCAGTTCTTC | CASSVGGLYNEQFF
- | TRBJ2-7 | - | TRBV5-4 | TGTGCCAGCAGCTTGGGAGGCGTCGTCTACGAGCAGTACTTC | CASSLGGVVYEQYF
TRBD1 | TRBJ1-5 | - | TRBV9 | TGTGCCAGCAGCCCGAGGACAGGGGTAAGTCAGCCCCAGCATTTT | CASSPRTGVSQPQHF
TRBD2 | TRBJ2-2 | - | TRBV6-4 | TGTGCCAGCAGTGACACTAGCGGGAGCACCGGGGAGCTGTTTTTT | CASSDTSGSTGELFF
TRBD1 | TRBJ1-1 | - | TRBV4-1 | TGCGCCAGCAGCCAAGATGCTCAGGGGGCCTGGGAAGCTTTCTTT | CASSQDAQGAWEAFF
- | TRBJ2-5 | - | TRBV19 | TGTGCCAGTAGTAACCCCCTCCGGGATGAGACCCAGTACTTC | CASSNPLRDETQYF
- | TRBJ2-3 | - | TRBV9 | TGTGCCAGCAGCGTAGGGAGCCCAGATACGCAGTATTTT | CASSVGSPDTQYF
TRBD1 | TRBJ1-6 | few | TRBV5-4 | TGTGCCAGCAGCTATGGACAGGAGGGTTCACCCCTCCACTTT | CASSYGQEGSPLHF